This TCR beta chain stems from a study of Ad26.COV2.S vaccination and SARS-CoV-2 variants. Across the study: Ad26.COV2.S shots went into the muscle once or twice, 56 days apart.

Note on this clone: Its specificity is not known.

J lost 7 bases, V lost 4 bases, and 8 bases had no gene match. The V gene's germline CDR1 is MNHNS and CDR2 SASEGT. The CDR3 spans 16 residues. Overall study findings and caveats: Assessments of TCR breadth and depth may have underestimated the total T cell responses. Vaccine recipients had higher spike-specific TCR breadth than placebo recipients.

Treatment reported: about 20 received Ad26.COV2.S at low or high dose, single or two shots; about 5 received placebo; per-sample allocation not given. Sampling occurred on day 63 after the first vaccine or placebo injection. Sequencing used immunoSEQ multiplex PCR; TCRdb keeps in-frame clones, though not all of them. The table records approximately 280,000 clones, about 87% of them present only once. The chain joins TRBV6-1 to TRBJ2-2, with 11 bases identical to TRBD1. The material was peripheral blood, obtained in a trial of Ad26.COV2.S vaccine versus placebo. The receptor's source is a person between 18 and 65 years old who received the Ad26.COV2.S COVID-19 vaccine or a placebo. The CDR3 sequence: CASSGTGTGGHGELFF. The CDR3 DNA reads TGTGCCAGCAGTGGAACCGGGACAGGGGGTCACGGGGAGCTGTTTTTT.